This T cell receptor (beta chain) was profiled in a study of T-cell memory formation after mild COVID-19. Per the germline V gene, CDR1 is SEHNR and CDR2 is FQNEAQ (reference sequence). J was trimmed by 1 base and V by 8 bases; bases with no gene match: 2. The CDR3 sequence is 13 residues long. Constant-segment primers were used for 5'RACE, and the resulting TCR alpha and TCR beta cDNA libraries carried sample barcodes and UMIs. TCRdb used MiXCR to reprocess the 5' RACE reads, holding one entry per CDR3 protein. The data contain some 300,000 distinct CDR3 sequences, more than 20% of them singletons. General study findings and limits: Contracting clones localized mainly to CM and EM when CD4+ and mainly to EMRA when CD8+. What remained unconfirmed was the SARS-CoV-2 specificity of second-wave clones peaking on day 37.

This clonotype was counted between two and nine times. The target antigen is unknown. The sequence was collected from a man in his late teens or twenties who had mild COVID-19 (a few samples of this study predate the infection). Cell type and time point are not known. What was sequenced was PBMCs or a T cell subset sorted from them (not recorded which). The chain carries TRBV7-9 and TRBJ2-3; 8 bases are shared with TRBD2. The CDR3 here is CASGTRGTDTQYF. In nucleotides, the CDR3 is TGTGCCAGCGGGACTAGGGGCACAGATACGCAGTATTTT.